This TCR beta chain was sequenced during a study of blood T cell repertoires in COVID-19. Generated by immunoSEQ multiplex PCR, the TCRdb table keeps only in-frame clones and is missing some. The sample has approximately 290,000 clones; around 82% are singletons. This clone was counted once. This CDR3 is built from 14 residues. Germline V lookup: CDR1 MDHEN, CDR2 SYDVKM. With 8 bases clipped from V and 1 base from J, the junction kept 3 bases outside the gene matches. The sequence derives from a person between 65 and 79 years old with COVID-19, enrolled during active disease. The sequencing input was peripheral blood. This sequence joins TRBV28 and TRBJ2-2, with TRBD1 matching 8 bases. This CDR3 is CASGGTGNTGELFF. CDR3 DNA: TGTGCCAGCGGAGGGACAGGGAACACCGGGGAGCTGTTTTTT.